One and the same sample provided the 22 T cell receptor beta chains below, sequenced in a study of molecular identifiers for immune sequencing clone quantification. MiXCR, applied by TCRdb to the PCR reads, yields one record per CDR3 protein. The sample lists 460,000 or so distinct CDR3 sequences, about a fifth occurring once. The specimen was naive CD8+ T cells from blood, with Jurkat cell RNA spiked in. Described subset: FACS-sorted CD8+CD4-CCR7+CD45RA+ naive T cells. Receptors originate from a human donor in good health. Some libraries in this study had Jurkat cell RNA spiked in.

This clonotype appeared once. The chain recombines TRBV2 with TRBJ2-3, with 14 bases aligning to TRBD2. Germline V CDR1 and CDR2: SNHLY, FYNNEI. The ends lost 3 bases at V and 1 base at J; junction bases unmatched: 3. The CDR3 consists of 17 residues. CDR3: CASSEGLAGAGTDTQYF. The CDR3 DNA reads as TGTGCCAGCAGTGAGGGACTAGCGGGAGCTGGCACAGATACGCAGTATTTT.

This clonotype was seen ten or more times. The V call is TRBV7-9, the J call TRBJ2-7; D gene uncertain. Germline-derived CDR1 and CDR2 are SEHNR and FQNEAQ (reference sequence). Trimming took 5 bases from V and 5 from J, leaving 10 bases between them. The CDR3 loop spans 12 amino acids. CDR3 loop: CASSGRKNEQYF. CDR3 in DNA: TGTGCCAGCAGCGGCAGGAAGAACGAGCAGTACTTC.

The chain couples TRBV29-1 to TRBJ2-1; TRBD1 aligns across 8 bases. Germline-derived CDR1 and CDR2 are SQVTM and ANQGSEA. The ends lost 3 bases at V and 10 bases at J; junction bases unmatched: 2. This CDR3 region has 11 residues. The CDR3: CSVDTGGEQFF. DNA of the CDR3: TGCAGCGTTGATACAGGGGGGGAGCAGTTCTTC.

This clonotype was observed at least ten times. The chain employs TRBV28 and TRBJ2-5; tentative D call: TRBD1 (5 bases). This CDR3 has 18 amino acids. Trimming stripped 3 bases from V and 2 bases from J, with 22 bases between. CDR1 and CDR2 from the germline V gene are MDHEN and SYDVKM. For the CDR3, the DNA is TGTGCCAGCAGTTTCACACAGGAGACGACCACTGCTCAAGAGACCCAGTACTTC. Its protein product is CASSFTQETTTAQETQYF.

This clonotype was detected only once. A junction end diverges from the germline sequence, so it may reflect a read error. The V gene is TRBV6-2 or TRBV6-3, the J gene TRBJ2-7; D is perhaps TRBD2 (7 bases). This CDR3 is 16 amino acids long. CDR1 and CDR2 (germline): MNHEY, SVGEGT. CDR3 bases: TGTGCCAGCATCCAGAGGGGGACTAACCTGGCGTACGGGCAGTACTTC. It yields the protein CASIQRGTNLAYGQYF.

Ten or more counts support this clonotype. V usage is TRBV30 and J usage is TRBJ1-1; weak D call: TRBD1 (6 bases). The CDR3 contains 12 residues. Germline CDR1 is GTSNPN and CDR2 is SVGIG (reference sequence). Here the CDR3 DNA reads TGTGCTTCGGACAGATTGAACACTGAAGCTTTCTTT. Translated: CASDRLNTEAFF.

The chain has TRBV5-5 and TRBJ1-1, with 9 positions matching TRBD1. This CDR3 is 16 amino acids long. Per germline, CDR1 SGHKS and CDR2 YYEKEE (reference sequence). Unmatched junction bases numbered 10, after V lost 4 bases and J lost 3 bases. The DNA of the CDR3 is TGTGCCAGCAGCCCAACACTACAGGGGGCGGACACTGAAGCTTTCTTT. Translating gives CASSPTLQGADTEAFF. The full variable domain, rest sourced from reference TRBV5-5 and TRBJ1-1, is DAGVTQSPTHLIKTRGQQVTLRCSPISGHKSVSWYQQVLGQGPQFIFQYYEKEERGRGNFPDRFSARQFPNYSSELNVNALLLGDSALYLCASSPTLQGADTEAFFGQGTRLTVV.

The CDR3 spells CASSLGRSITEAFF. The CDR3, as DNA: TGTGCCAGCAGCTTAGGGCGGTCAATCACTGAAGCTTTCTTT. The chain recombines TRBV7-2 with TRBJ1-1; D ambiguous. In germline, CDR1 is SGHTA, CDR2 FQGNSA. V lost 1 base to trimming and J lost 4 bases, with 10 bases between them. The CDR3 loop spans 14 amino acids.

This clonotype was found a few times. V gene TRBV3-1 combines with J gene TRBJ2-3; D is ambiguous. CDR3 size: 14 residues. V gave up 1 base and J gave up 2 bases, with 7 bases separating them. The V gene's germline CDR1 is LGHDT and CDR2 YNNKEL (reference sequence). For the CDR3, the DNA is TGTGCCAGCAGCCAAGGTGAGGCCACAGATACGCAGTATTTT. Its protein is CASSQGEATDTQYF.

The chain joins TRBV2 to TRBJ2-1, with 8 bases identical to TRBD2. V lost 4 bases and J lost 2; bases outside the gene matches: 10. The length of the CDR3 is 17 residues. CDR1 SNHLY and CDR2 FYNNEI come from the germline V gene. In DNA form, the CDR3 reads TGTGCCAGCAGTGGAATCGGTAAAGCGGGGGCCTACAATGAGCAGTTCTTC. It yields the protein CASSGIGKAGAYNEQFF.

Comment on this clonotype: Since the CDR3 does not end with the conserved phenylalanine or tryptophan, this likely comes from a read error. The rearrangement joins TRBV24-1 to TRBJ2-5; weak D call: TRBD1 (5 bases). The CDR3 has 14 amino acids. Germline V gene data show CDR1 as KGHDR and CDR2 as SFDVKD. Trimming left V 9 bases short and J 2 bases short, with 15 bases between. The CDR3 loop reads CATVEGAGQETQYS. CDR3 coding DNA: TGTGCCACCGTGGAAGGGGCCGGTCAAGAGACCCAGTACTCC.

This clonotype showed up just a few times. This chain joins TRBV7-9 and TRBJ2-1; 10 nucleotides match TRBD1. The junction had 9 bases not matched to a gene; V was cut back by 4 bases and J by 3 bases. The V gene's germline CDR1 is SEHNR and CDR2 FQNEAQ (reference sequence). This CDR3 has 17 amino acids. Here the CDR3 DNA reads TGTGCCAGCAGCTCAGCTAGGGGACAGGGGAACTACAATGAGCAGTTCTTC. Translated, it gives CASSSARGQGNYNEQFF.

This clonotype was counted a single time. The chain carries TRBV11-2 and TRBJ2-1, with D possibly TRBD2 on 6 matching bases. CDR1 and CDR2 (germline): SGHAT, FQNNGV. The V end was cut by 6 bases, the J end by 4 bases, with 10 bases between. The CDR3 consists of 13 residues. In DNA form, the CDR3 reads TGTGCCAGCAGGGCTGCGGGGTACAATGAGCAGTTCTTC. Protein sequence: CASRAAGYNEQFF.

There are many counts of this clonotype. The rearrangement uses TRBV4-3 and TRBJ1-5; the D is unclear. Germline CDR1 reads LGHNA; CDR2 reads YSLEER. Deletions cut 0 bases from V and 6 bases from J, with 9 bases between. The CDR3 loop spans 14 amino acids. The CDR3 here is CASSQDITGQPQHF. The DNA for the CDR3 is TGCGCCAGCAGCCAAGACATTACGGGTCAGCCCCAGCATTTT.

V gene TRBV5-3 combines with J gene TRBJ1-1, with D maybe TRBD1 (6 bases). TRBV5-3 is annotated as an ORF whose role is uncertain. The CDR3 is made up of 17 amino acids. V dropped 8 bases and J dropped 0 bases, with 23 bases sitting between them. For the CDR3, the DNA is TGTGCCAGCAGCGCCTACCGGGACAACTCCATGAACACTGAAGCTTTCTTT. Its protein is CASSAYRDNSMNTEAFF.

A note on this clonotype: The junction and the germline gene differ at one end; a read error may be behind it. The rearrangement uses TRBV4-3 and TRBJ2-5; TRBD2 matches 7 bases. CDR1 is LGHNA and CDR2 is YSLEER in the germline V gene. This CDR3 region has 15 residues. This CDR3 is CACSQDIGLVATQYF. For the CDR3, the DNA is TGCGCCTGCAGCCAAGATATTGGACTAGTGGCAACCCAGTACTTC.

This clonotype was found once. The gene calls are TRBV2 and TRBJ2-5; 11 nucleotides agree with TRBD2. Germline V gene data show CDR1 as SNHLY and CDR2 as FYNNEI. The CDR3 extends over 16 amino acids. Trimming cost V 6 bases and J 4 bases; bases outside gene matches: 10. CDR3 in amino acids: CASSGGGLAERETQYF. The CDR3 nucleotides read TGTGCCAGCAGCGGAGGGGGACTAGCGGAAAGAGAGACCCAGTACTTC.

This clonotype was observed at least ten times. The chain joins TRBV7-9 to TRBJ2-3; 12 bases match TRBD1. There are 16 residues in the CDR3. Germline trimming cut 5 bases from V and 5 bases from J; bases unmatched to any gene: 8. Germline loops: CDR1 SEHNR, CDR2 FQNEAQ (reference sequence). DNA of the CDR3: TGTGCCAGCAGCCCCCCGGGACAGGGGGCAATAGATACGCAGTATTTT. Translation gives CASSPPGQGAIDTQYF.

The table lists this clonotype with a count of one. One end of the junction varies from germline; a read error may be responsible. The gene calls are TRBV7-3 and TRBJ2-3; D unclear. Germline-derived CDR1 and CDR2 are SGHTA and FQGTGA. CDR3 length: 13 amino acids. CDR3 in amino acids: CTSSSMGTDTQYF. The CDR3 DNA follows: TGTACCAGCAGCTCCATGGGCACAGATACGCAGTATTTT.

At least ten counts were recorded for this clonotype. The CDR3 reads CSARDLTSSYEQYF. CDR3 nucleotides: TGCAGTGCTAGAGATCTGACTAGCTCCTACGAGCAGTACTTC. The rearrangement uses TRBV20-1 and TRBJ2-7, with D possibly TRBD2 on 6 matching bases. The CDR3 runs to 14 residues. CDR1 and CDR2 from the germline V gene are DFQATT and SNEGSKA (reference sequence). Trimming shortened V by 0 bases and J by 0 bases, and 9 bases separated the two germline ends.

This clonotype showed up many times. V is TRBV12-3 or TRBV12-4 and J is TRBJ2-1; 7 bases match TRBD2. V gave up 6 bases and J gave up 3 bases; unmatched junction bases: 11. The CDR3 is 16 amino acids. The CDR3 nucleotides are TGTGCCAGCAGCCCAAACCTAGCGGCTAGCTACAATGAGCAGTTCTTC. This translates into CASSPNLAASYNEQFF.

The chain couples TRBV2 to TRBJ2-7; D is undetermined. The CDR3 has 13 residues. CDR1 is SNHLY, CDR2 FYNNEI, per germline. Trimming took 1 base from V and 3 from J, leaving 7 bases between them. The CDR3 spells CASSEEPNYEQYF. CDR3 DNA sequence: TGTGCCAGCAGTGAAGAGCCGAACTACGAGCAGTACTTC.